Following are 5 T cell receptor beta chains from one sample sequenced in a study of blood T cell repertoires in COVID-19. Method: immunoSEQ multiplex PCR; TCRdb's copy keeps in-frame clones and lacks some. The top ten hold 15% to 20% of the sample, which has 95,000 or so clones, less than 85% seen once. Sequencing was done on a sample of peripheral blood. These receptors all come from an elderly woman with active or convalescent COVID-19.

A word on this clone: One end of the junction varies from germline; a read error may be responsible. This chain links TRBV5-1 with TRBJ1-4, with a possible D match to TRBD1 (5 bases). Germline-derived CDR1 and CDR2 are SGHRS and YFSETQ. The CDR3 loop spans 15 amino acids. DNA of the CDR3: TGTGCCAGCAGCTTGATTGCAGGGACTAATGAAAAACTGTTTTTT. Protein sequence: CASSLIAGTNEKLFF.

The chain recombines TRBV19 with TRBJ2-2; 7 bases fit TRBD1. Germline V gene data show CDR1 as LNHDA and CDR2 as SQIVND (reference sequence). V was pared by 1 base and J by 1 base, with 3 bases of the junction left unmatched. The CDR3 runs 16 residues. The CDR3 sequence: CASSIVYRGNTGELFF. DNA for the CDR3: TGTGCCAGTAGTATAGTTTACAGGGGGAACACCGGGGAGCTGTTTTTT.

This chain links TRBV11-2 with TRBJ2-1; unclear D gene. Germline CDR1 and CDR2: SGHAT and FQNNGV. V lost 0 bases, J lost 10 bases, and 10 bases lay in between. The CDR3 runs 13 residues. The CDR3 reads CASSLDQRQEQFF. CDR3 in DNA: TGTGCCAGCAGCTTAGATCAGCGCCAGGAGCAGTTCTTC.

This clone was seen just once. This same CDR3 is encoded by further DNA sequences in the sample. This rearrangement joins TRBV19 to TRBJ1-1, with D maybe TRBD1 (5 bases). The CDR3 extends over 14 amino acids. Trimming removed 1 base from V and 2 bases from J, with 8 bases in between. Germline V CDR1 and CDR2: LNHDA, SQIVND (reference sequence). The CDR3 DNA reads TGTGCCAGTAGTATAGGACAGCTAAACACTGAAGCTTTCTTT. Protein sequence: CASSIGQLNTEAFF.

The CDR3 bases are TGTGCCAGCAGCCCGGACAGAGCCTACGAGCAGTACTTC. This translates into CASSPDRAYEQYF. This chain connects TRBV2 to TRBJ2-7, with D possibly matching TRBD1 (6 bases). Trimming stripped 6 bases from V and 2 bases from J, with 11 bases between. The CDR3 is 13 amino acids. The germline V gene has CDR1 SNHLY and CDR2 FYNNEI.